This T cell receptor (beta chain) was found in a study of cytomegalovirus exposure and HLA in healthy donors. The V gene's germline CDR1 is SGHVS and CDR2 FNYEAQ. CDR3 length: 15 residues. J was trimmed by 5 bases and V by 6 bases; bases with no gene match: 7. This clone was counted a single time. Its antigen is currently unknown. Study observations and caveats: Later on, an analysis tied over 15,000 TCR beta sequences to HLA alleles at 0.05 false discovery rate. Associated with cytomegalovirus, according to the listing, were around 160 TCR beta chains. A later look showed TCR association rates differing by HLA locus, highest for DRB1 and lowest for HLA-C.

A multiplex PCR was run with 60 Vbeta primers and 13 Jbeta primers. Measured with immunoSEQ multiplex PCR; TCRdb has only the in-frame clones, and not every one. Of some 150,000 clones listed, roughly 85% were seen once; the top ten hold 0.55% to 0.8%. The sample was PBMCs. The clonotype originates from a male donor in good health and CMV-seronegative. J is TRBJ2-7 and V is TRBV7-6, with 13 bases lining up with TRBD2. The chain's CDR3 is CASSYGLAGDDEQYF. CDR3 nucleotide sequence: TGTGCCAGCAGTTACGGACTAGCGGGAGACGACGAGCAGTACTTC.